Listed below are T cell receptor beta chains from one sample, sequenced in a study of T-cell reconstitution after alpha-beta-depleted transplantation in children. Each CDR3 protein gets one entry after TCRdb re-called the PCR reads with MiXCR. The sample gives hundreds of thousands of distinct CDR3 sequences, under 9.5% of which show up once; over 5.5% is in the top ten. This specimen was PBMCs from the stem cell graft donor, taken from the stem cell graft. Receptor source: a human donor who donated a stem cell graft to a child with acute lymphoblastic leukemia. The CDR3 runs from the conserved cysteine through the conserved F or W. Fields, in order: D gene, clone size, J gene, V gene, CDR3 protein, CDR3 DNA. A D gene is named only where the DNA matches it firmly. Rows give clone size only sometimes, using once, few, many, or a class for an expanded clone.

TRBD2	many	TRBJ2-4	TRBV20-1	CSAMEADGRNIQYF	TGCAGTGCAATGGAGGCCGACGGGAGGAACATTCAGTACTTC
NA	NA	TRBJ2-3	TRBV14	CASSQGTGGTQYF	TGTGCCAGCAGCCAAGGAACTGGGGGTACGCAGTATTTT
NA	few	TRBJ1-5	TRBV29-1	CSVAGDNNQPQHF	TGCAGCGTTGCAGGGGACAACAATCAGCCCCAGCATTTT
NA	NA	TRBJ1-5	TRBV15	CATSIRGGSGQPQHF	TGTGCCACCAGCATCAGAGGAGGTTCTGGTCAGCCCCAGCATTTT
TRBD1	many	TRBJ1-1	TRBV24-1	CATSEGQREAFF	TGTGCCACCAGTGAGGGACAGCGTGAAGCTTTCTTT
TRBD1	NA	TRBJ1-2	TRBV19	CASSAPTRGGFGYTF	TGTGCCAGTAGTGCCCCCACCCGAGGGGGCTTTGGCTACACCTTC
NA	NA	TRBJ2-5	TRBV20-1	CSARVRGTPQETQYF	TGCAGTGCTAGAGTACGGGGGACTCCCCAAGAGACCCAGTACTTC
TRBD1	many	TRBJ1-5	TRBV20-1	CSALGQYNQPQHF	TGCAGTGCTCTGGGACAGTACAATCAGCCCCAGCATTTT
NA	few	TRBJ2-3	TRBV6-2/TRBV6-3	CASTSSTDTQYF	TGTGCCAGCACCTCGTCTACAGATACGCAGTATTTT
NA	NA	TRBJ2-7	TRBV5-1	CASSLGSGEEQYF	TGCGCCAGCAGCTTGGGATCAGGGGAAGAGCAGTACTTC
NA	few	TRBJ2-7	TRBV7-2	CASSKGDLYEQYF	TGTGCCAGCAGCAAGGGGGATCTATACGAGCAGTACTTC
TRBD1	many	TRBJ2-5	TRBV7-2	CASSSRDRETQYF	TGTGCCAGCAGCTCACGGGACAGGGAGACCCAGTACTTC
NA	few	TRBJ1-1	TRBV3-1	CACSHGLRGGRLNTEAFF	TGTGCCTGCAGCCACGGCCTTCGTGGGGGTCGACTGAACACTGAAGCTTTCTTT
NA	many	TRBJ2-3	TRBV3-1	CASSQDPVYDTQYF	TGTGCCAGCAGCCAAGATCCCGTGTACGATACGCAGTATTTT
TRBD1	few	TRBJ1-4	TRBV12-3/TRBV12-4	CASRGATGVDEKLFF	TGTGCCAGCAGGGGAGCTACAGGGGTCGATGAAAAACTGTTTTTT
NA	few	TRBJ2-3	TRBV19	CASSIGTTDTQYF	TGTGCCAGTAGTATCGGGACAACAGATACGCAGTATTTT
NA	many	TRBJ1-1	TRBV6-2/TRBV6-3	CASSKAGTPAQAFF	TGTGCCAGCAGTAAGGCCGGGACCCCCGCCCAAGCTTTCTTT
NA	many	TRBJ2-7	TRBV3-1	CASSQGGTNYEQYF	TGTGCCAGCAGCCAGGGGGGAACGAACTACGAGCAGTACTTC
NA	few	TRBJ1-2	TRBV5-1	CASSLGVAFDGYTF	TGCGCCAGCAGCTTGGGTGTGGCTTTCGATGGCTACACCTTC
NA	few	TRBJ2-1	TRBV15	CATSRAEDPTNEQFF	TGTGCCACCAGCAGGGCTGAGGACCCCACAAATGAGCAGTTCTTC
NA	few	TRBJ2-5	TRBV12-3/TRBV12-4	CASSTDLFQETQYF	TGTGCCAGCAGCACCGACTTGTTTCAAGAGACCCAGTACTTC
NA	NA	TRBJ1-1	TRBV6-1	CASPERGGGVAFF	TGTGCCAGTCCCGAAAGGGGGGGGGGAGTGGCTTTCTTT
NA	many	TRBJ2-2	TRBV15	CATSNELKNTGELFF	TGTGCCACCAGCAATGAGTTGAAGAACACCGGGGAGCTGTTTTTT
NA	few	TRBJ1-1	TRBV18	CASSPLEGGMNTEAFF	TGTGCCAGCTCACCACTGGAGGGAGGGATGAACACTGAAGCTTTCTTT
TRBD1	NA	TRBJ2-1	TRBV6-5	CASSSPNDRGHEQFF	TGTGCCAGCAGTTCCCCAAACGACAGGGGCCATGAGCAGTTCTTC
NA	many	TRBJ2-3	TRBV4-3	CASSQERGAADTQYF	TGCGCCAGCAGCCAAGAACGGGGGGCCGCGGATACGCAGTATTTT
TRBD1	few	TRBJ2-5	TRBV7-2	CASSSLRTGGGETQYF	TGTGCCAGCAGCTCCCTGAGGACAGGGGGGGGAGAGACCCAGTACTTC
TRBD1	many	TRBJ2-5	TRBV24-1	CATGQGRGETQYF	TGTGCCACCGGACAGGGCAGGGGGGAGACCCAGTACTTC
NA	few	TRBJ2-7	TRBV11-2	CASSLGLNSYEQYF	TGTGCCAGCAGCTTAGGACTTAATTCCTACGAGCAGTACTTC
NA	NA	TRBJ1-5	TRBV10-3	CAISEPLQGMLGNQPQHF	TGTGCCATCAGTGAGCCTCTTCAGGGAATGTTGGGCAATCAGCCCCAGCATTTT
NA	many	TRBJ2-3	TRBV4-1	CASSLSGTRTDTQYF	TGCGCCAGCAGCCTATCCGGGACCCGCACAGATACGCAGTATTTT
NA	many	TRBJ2-1	TRBV5-1	CASSLEVTAGHGYNEQFF	TGCGCCAGCAGCTTGGAGGTGACGGCAGGTCATGGGTACAATGAGCAGTTCTTC
NA	few	TRBJ2-7	TRBV24-1	CATSDISNEQYF	TGTGCCACCAGTGATATTAGTAACGAGCAGTACTTC
NA	many	TRBJ1-6	TRBV20-1	CSARGHRVSPLHF	TGCAGTGCTAGGGGCCACAGGGTTTCACCCCTCCACTTT
TRBD1	NA	TRBJ2-2	TRBV4-3	CASSQEPGQGLITGELFF	TGCGCCAGCAGCCAAGAACCCGGACAGGGGCTGATCACCGGGGAGCTGTTTTTT
NA	NA	TRBJ1-1	TRBV10-3	CAISEFVGEGREAFF	TGTGCCATCAGTGAGTTTGTGGGGGAGGGTCGAGAAGCTTTCTTT
NA	many	TRBJ2-7	TRBV5-1	CASSPSQWPGRAYEQYF	TGCGCCAGCAGCCCCAGTCAGTGGCCAGGGAGAGCCTACGAGCAGTACTTC
NA	NA	TRBJ2-7	TRBV10-3	CAISGTYEQYF	TGTGCCATCAGTGGGACCTACGAGCAGTACTTC
NA	many	TRBJ1-5	TRBV18	CASTEAPQGDQPQHF	TGTGCCAGCACCGAAGCCCCACAGGGAGATCAGCCCCAGCATTTT
NA	few	TRBJ1-3	TRBV30	CAWSRDSGNTIYF	TGTGCCTGGAGTCGGGATTCTGGAAACACCATATATTTT
NA	many	TRBJ1-1	TRBV5-6	CASSLGWDTEAFF	TGTGCCAGCAGCTTGGGATGGGACACCGAAGCTTTCTTT
NA	few	TRBJ1-2	TRBV5-1	CASSLADGESGYTF	TGCGCCAGCAGCTTGGCGGACGGGGAGAGTGGCTACACCTTC
NA	many	TRBJ2-7	TRBV29-1	CSVEEGRGRYEQYF	TGCAGCGTTGAAGAGGGCAGGGGTAGATACGAGCAGTACTTC
TRBD1	few	TRBJ2-5	TRBV7-6	CASSQGQGQGETQYF	TGTGCCAGCAGCCAGGGACAGGGTCAGGGAGAGACCCAGTACTTC
NA	many	TRBJ1-2	TRBV18	CASSPGPGLDYGYTF	TGTGCCAGCTCACCAGGACCGGGACTCGACTATGGCTACACCTTC
TRBD2	NA	TRBJ2-5	TRBV20-1	CSAVGTSGVETQYF	TGCAGTGCTGTCGGGACTAGCGGGGTGGAGACCCAGTACTTC
TRBD1	few	TRBJ2-7	TRBV12-3/TRBV12-4	CASSPWTGVGEQYF	TGTGCCAGCAGTCCCTGGACAGGGGTAGGGGAGCAGTACTTC
NA	few	TRBJ1-4	TRBV20-1	CSAVGGGGYEKLFF	TGCAGTGCTGTTGGGGGAGGGGGTTATGAAAAACTGTTTTTT
NA	NA	TRBJ2-7	TRBV3-1	CASSQGLGGGEQYF	TGTGCCAGCAGCCAAGGCCTCGGGGGCGGCGAGCAGTACTTC
NA	many	TRBJ2-2	TRBV11-2	CASSYPGGQVTGELFF	TGTGCCAGCAGCTACCCAGGGGGGCAGGTCACCGGGGAGCTGTTTTTT
NA	NA	TRBJ1-4	TRBV5-1	CASSRGGDGEKLFF	TGCGCCAGCAGTAGAGGAGGGGACGGTGAAAAACTGTTTTTT